Listed here are 8 T cell receptor beta chains from one sample, sequenced in a study of OX40 agonist ivuxolimab in advanced cancers. Only in-frame clones appear in the TCRdb table, and some are missing; sequencing was by immunoSEQ multiplex PCR. Of approximately 35,000 clones listed, roughly 71% are singletons. Sequencing used CD4+ or CD8+ T cells sorted from blood, obtained in a trial of the OX40 agonist ivuxolimab. Source of these receptors: an adult with an advanced solid tumor such as melanoma, head and neck, liver or kidney cancer.

The chain has TRBV14 and TRBJ1-1; no clear D gene. Trimming removed 1 base at V and 12 bases at J, with 15 bases between. The germline V gene encodes CDR1 SGHDN and CDR2 FVKESK. This CDR3 is 13 amino acids long. As DNA, the CDR3 is TGTGCCAGCAGCCAAGGCCGGCGACAAAGAACTTTCTTT. Amino acids: CASSQGRRQRTFF. Using reference TRBV14 and TRBJ1-1 for the parts outside the CDR3, the full variable domain is EAGVTQFPSHSVIEKGQTVTLRCDPISGHDNLYWYRRVMGKEIKFLLHFVKESKQDESGMPNNRFLAERTGGTYSTLKVQPAELEDSGVYFCASSQGRRQRTFFGQGTRLTVV.

This clone was seen a handful of times. This chain uses TRBV6-6 with TRBJ1-5, with 9 nucleotides matching TRBD1. The V and J ends lost 0 bases and 7 bases, in that order; junction bases with no gene match: 7. Germline V CDR1 and CDR2: MNHNY, SVGAGI (reference sequence). This CDR3 has 16 amino acids. The CDR3 spells CASSYSIQGAGQPQHF. The CDR3 DNA follows: TGTGCCAGCAGTTACTCGATACAGGGGGCTGGGCAGCCCCAGCATTTT.

This chain links TRBV7-9 with TRBJ1-2, with 10 bases lining up with TRBD1. The germline V gene has CDR1 SEHNR and CDR2 FQNEAQ (reference sequence). The CDR3 runs to 17 residues. With V trimmed by 3 bases and J by 3 bases, 10 bases remained unmatched. This CDR3 reads CASSFTGTGDFDYGYTF. CDR3 nucleotide sequence: TGTGCCAGCAGCTTCACCGGGACAGGGGATTTTGACTATGGCTACACCTTC.

J is TRBJ1-1 and V is TRBV5-4; D perhaps matches TRBD1 (6 bases). The CDR3 is 15 amino acids. CDR1 and CDR2 from the germline V gene are SGHNT and YYREEE (reference sequence). Trimming took 2 bases from V and 4 from J, leaving 15 bases between them. CDR3 loop: CASSFLGARGTEAFF. CDR3 bases: TGTGCCAGCAGCTTCTTGGGGGCGAGGGGCACTGAAGCTTTCTTT. The full variable domain, its missing parts supplied by reference TRBV5-4 and TRBJ1-1, is ETGVTQSPTHLIKTRGQQVTLRCSSQSGHNTVSWYQQALGQGPQFIFQYYREEENGRGNFPPRFSGLQFPNYSSELNVNALELDDSALYLCASSFLGARGTEAFFGQGTRLTVV.

This clone was counted a single time. The chain joins TRBV5-8 to TRBJ2-7, with 8 nucleotides matching TRBD1. The CDR3 is made up of 19 amino acids. The germline gives CDR1 SGHTS, CDR2 YDEGEE. The V gene end was trimmed by 0 bases and the J gene end by 4 bases; junction bases not matched to a gene: 18. CDR3 amino acids: CASSLASNFPGQGFYEQYF. The CDR3 bases are TGTGCCAGCAGCTTGGCGAGTAATTTTCCAGGACAGGGTTTTTACGAGCAGTACTTC.

The V gene is TRBV7-9, the J gene TRBJ1-3; a possible D gene is TRBD1 (5 bases). The CDR3 is 15 residues long. With 5 bases removed from V and 3 bases from J, the gap between germline ends came to 14 bases. CDR1 and CDR2 from the germline V gene are SEHNR and FQNEAQ (reference sequence). This CDR3 reads CASSQGAGSGNTIYF. Here the CDR3 DNA reads TGTGCCAGCAGCCAAGGGGCAGGGAGTGGAAACACCATATATTTT.

This rearrangement joins TRBV6-6 to TRBJ2-5, with no clear D. From germline, CDR1 is MNHNY and CDR2 SVGAGI (reference sequence). V was cut by 6 bases and J by 5 bases, with 16 bases left in between. The CDR3 extends over 14 amino acids. The CDR3 here is CASSQRNGQETQYF. CDR3 nucleotides: TGTGCCAGCAGCCAACGAAATGGTCAGGAGACCCAGTACTTC.

The CDR3 DNA sequence: TGTGCCAGCAGCTTAGGCTGGGCGGCTGAAGCTTTCTTT. Residues: CASSLGWAAEAFF. This chain links TRBV7-2 with TRBJ1-1; D is unclear. CDR3 length equals 13 residues. Trimming left V 1 base short and J 6 bases short, with 9 bases between. Germline V gives CDR1 SGHTA, CDR2 FQGNSA.